The 31 T cell receptor beta chains below come from one sample, sequenced in a study of T cells in localized non-small cell lung cancer. Measured with immunoSEQ multiplex PCR; TCRdb has only the in-frame clones, and not every one. Here the sample spans 45,000 to 50,000 clones, around 86% being singletons. The specimen comprised PBMCs, sampled before any cancer treatment. The receptors stem from a man between 40 and 75 years old with stage II lung adenocarcinoma.

The genes are TRBV18 and TRBJ2-6, with D tentatively TRBD2 (6 bases). Trimming took 2 bases from V and 2 from J, leaving 16 bases between them. The germline V gene encodes CDR1 KGHSH and CDR2 LQKENI. The CDR3 contains 18 residues. The CDR3 DNA follows: TGTGCCAGCTCACCAGGGGTCGGAGGGTACCCTGGGGCCAACGTCCTGACTTTC. Amino acids: CASSPGVGGYPGANVLTF. The full variable domain, its missing parts supplied by reference TRBV18 and TRBJ2-6, is NAGVMQNPRHLVRRRGQEARLRCSPMKGHSHVYWYRQLPEEGLKFMVYLQKENIIDESGMPKERFSAEFPKEGPSILRIQQVVRGDSAAYFCASSPGVGGYPGANVLTFGAGSRLTVL.

V usage is TRBV9 and J usage is TRBJ1-2; the match to TRBD1 covers 8 bases. Germline V CDR1 and CDR2: SGDLS, YYNGEE. The CDR3 runs 16 residues. J was trimmed by 3 bases and V by 0 bases; bases with no gene match: 7. The CDR3 sequence: CASSVGTGTGDYGYTF. The CDR3 DNA sequence: TGTGCCAGCAGCGTAGGAACCGGGACAGGCGACTATGGCTACACCTTC.

The chain uses TRBV6-1 and TRBJ2-4, with D possibly TRBD1 on 6 matching bases. V lost 1 base, J lost 9 bases, and 13 bases lay in between. Germline CDR1 is MNHNS and CDR2 is SASEGT. This CDR3 has 14 amino acids. The CDR3 protein is CASSEEGVGGIQYF. The CDR3 nucleotides are TGTGCCAGCAGTGAAGAGGGGGTAGGGGGCATTCAGTACTTC.

J is TRBJ2-2 and V is TRBV6-1; D might be TRBD1 (6 bases). Germline CDR1 is MNHNS and CDR2 is SASEGT. Trimming stripped 4 bases from V and 0 bases from J, with 12 bases between. This CDR3 spans 16 amino acids. The CDR3 nucleotides read TGTGCCAGCAGTGCAACAGGGATCTCGAACACCGGGGAGCTGTTTTTT. Protein product: CASSATGISNTGELFF.

The V and J genes are TRBV19 and TRBJ2-1, with 12 nucleotides matching TRBD2. Germline V lookup: CDR1 LNHDA, CDR2 SQIVND (reference sequence). The V segment lost 4 bases and the J segment 4 bases; nucleotides outside the gene matches: 5. The CDR3 contains 16 residues. CDR3 DNA: TGTGCCAGTAGTAGGGGGGGGACTAGCGGGTACAATGAGCAGTTCTTC. This codes for CASSRGGTSGYNEQFF.

This chain links TRBV2 with TRBJ2-3; D is uncertain. Between the trimmed V and J ends, which lost 6 bases and 0 bases, there was a span of 19 bases. The germline V gene encodes CDR1 SNHLY and CDR2 FYNNEI. CDR3 size: 17 residues. CDR3 sequence reads: CASSLTNWAFSTDTQYF. The DNA of the CDR3 is TGTGCCAGCAGCCTAACGAATTGGGCCTTTAGCACAGATACGCAGTATTTT.

The rearrangement links TRBV4-1 to TRBJ2-1; D not resolved. Trimming took 0 bases from V and 11 from J, leaving 11 bases between them. Germline lookup yields CDR1 MGHRA and CDR2 YSYEKL. The CDR3 has 13 residues. CDR3 amino acids: CASSQDETLQQFF. The DNA for the CDR3 is TGCGCCAGCAGCCAAGATGAAACGCTTCAGCAGTTCTTC.

Here the CDR3 DNA reads TGTGCCAGCAGTTTATCAAGACAGGGGCCGTTCTATACGCAGTATTTT. It specifies CASSLSRQGPFYTQYF. The chain uses TRBV28 and TRBJ2-3, with TRBD1 identical over 8 bases. Trimming removed 1 base from V and 7 bases from J; junction bases left unmatched: 10. Looked up from germline, CDR1 is MDHEN and CDR2 is SYDVKM. The CDR3 covers 16 residues.

Comment on this clone: Other DNA sequences within the sample encode an identical CDR3. The chain links TRBV5-1 to TRBJ1-1; D gene ambiguous. Germline lookup yields CDR1 SGHRS and CDR2 YFSETQ. Trimming removed 0 bases from V and 1 base from J, with 4 bases in between. The CDR3 totals 13 residues. The DNA of the CDR3 is TGCGCCAGCAGCTTGGGTGGGAACACTGAAGCTTTCTTT. It is translated as CASSLGGNTEAFF.

The chain employs TRBV6-6 and TRBJ1-2; D might be TRBD1 (6 bases). The length of the CDR3 is 13 residues. Trimming removed 7 bases from V and 7 bases from J, with 16 bases in between. The V gene's germline CDR1 is MNHNY and CDR2 SVGAGI (reference sequence). CDR3 sequence (DNA): TGTGCCAGCATATGGGATTCGGGGGCTGGCTACACCTTC. Translated, it gives CASIWDSGAGYTF.

The V and J genes are TRBV19 and TRBJ1-4, with unresolved D. The CDR3 length is 13 residues. CDR1 is LNHDA and CDR2 is SQIVND in the germline V gene (reference sequence). Trimming shortened V by 8 bases and J by 0 bases, and 7 bases separated the two germline ends. CDR3: CASAGATNEKLFF. CDR3 sequence (DNA): TGTGCCAGTGCAGGTGCAACTAATGAAAAACTGTTTTTT.

The CDR3 loop is CASSTGTGDEKLFF. For the CDR3, the DNA is TGCGCCAGCAGCACCGGGACAGGGGATGAAAAACTGTTTTTT. J is TRBJ1-4 and V is TRBV5-1; 10 bases agree with TRBD1. The CDR3 is 14 amino acids. Germline assignment: CDR1 SGHRS and CDR2 YFSETQ. Trimming took 4 bases from V and 6 from J; bases not matched to a gene: 3.

V gene TRBV19 combines with J gene TRBJ2-3, with 7 bases identical to TRBD1. V shed 5 bases, J shed 2 bases, and the junction held 4 bases outside the gene matches. Germline V gives CDR1 LNHDA, CDR2 SQIVND (reference sequence). The CDR3 runs to 14 residues. CDR3 nucleotide sequence: TGTGCCAGTAGTTTGACAGGGCTCACAGATACGCAGTATTTT. This gives the protein CASSLTGLTDTQYF.

CDR3 sequence reads: CASSVNVQGVGGTDTQYF. The CDR3 coding sequence is TGTGCCAGCAGTGTCAACGTTCAGGGGGTAGGAGGTACAGATACGCAGTATTTT. The chain combines TRBV2 with TRBJ2-3; 7 bases match TRBD1. This CDR3 has 18 residues. J was trimmed by 3 bases and V by 4 bases; bases with no gene match: 16. The germline V gene encodes CDR1 SNHLY and CDR2 FYNNEI.

The chain carries TRBV21-1 and TRBJ2-1; the table's D call, TRBD1, was not checked against the DNA. TRBV21-1 is a recognized pseudogene. This CDR3 comprises 15 residues. The CDR3 here is CASREDRGLGNEQFF. In DNA form, the CDR3 reads TGTGCCAGCAGAGAAGACAGGGGCTTAGGAAATGAGCAGTTCTTC.

This clone came up once. The rearrangement links TRBV6-1 to TRBJ1-6, with D possibly matching TRBD1 (6 bases). Looked up from germline, CDR1 is MNHNS and CDR2 is SASEGT. This CDR3 region has 13 residues. V lost 10 bases and J lost 7, with 14 bases in between. The CDR3 sequence: CAISQGYNSPLHF. CDR3 nucleotides: TGTGCCATTTCACAGGGATACAATTCACCCCTCCACTTT.

The chain combines TRBV4-1 with TRBJ1-1; D may be TRBD1 (5 bases). The length of the CDR3 is 14 residues. Germline values: CDR1 MGHRA, CDR2 YSYEKL. Trimming took off 0 bases at V and 5 bases at J, with 10 bases between the two ends. The chain's CDR3 is CASSQDQGWTEAFF. The CDR3, as DNA: TGCGCCAGCAGCCAAGATCAGGGTTGGACTGAAGCTTTCTTT.

The V gene is TRBV5-1, the J gene TRBJ2-5; 12 bases match TRBD2. There are 18 residues in the CDR3. The V gene end was trimmed by 1 base and the J gene end by 4 bases; junction bases not matched to a gene: 11. Germline V CDR1 and CDR2: SGHRS, YFSETQ. The DNA of the CDR3 is TGCGCCAGCAGCTTGCGACTAGCGGGGGCGACCTCACGAGAGACCCAGTACTTC. This codes for CASSLRLAGATSRETQYF.

The CDR3 nucleotides read TGCGCCAGCAGCTTATTCGCAGGGGTTGATTCGGGAGCTGAAGCTTTCTTT. Translating gives CASSLFAGVDSGAEAFF. The genes are TRBV5-1 and TRBJ1-1; D is perhaps TRBD1 (6 bases). Trimming pared 2 bases from V and 6 bases from J, leaving 23 bases between. In germline, CDR1 is SGHRS, CDR2 YFSETQ. CDR3 length: 17 residues.

This CDR3 is CAWGGRTSTDTQYF. The CDR3 DNA is TGTGCCTGGGGAGGGAGAACTAGCACAGATACGCAGTATTTT. J is TRBJ2-3 and V is TRBV30; tentatively, D is TRBD2 (6 bases). The V gene lost 5 bases and the J gene lost 0 bases, with 12 bases spanning the gap. Germline CDR1 is GTSNPN and CDR2 is SVGIG (reference sequence). The CDR3 has 14 amino acids. Together with reference TRBV30 and TRBJ2-3, the CDR3 gives the full variable domain: SQTIHQWPATLVQPVGSPLSLECTVEGTSNPNLYWYRQAAGRGLQLLFYSVGIGQISSEVPQNLSASRPQDRQFILSSKKLLLSDSGFYLCAWGGRTSTDTQYFGPGTRLTVL.

This chain joins TRBV7-3 and TRBJ2-1; the match to TRBD1 covers 10 bases. Germline V gene sequence: CDR1 SGHTA, CDR2 FQGTGA. V shed 2 bases and J 9 bases; nucleotides not matched to a gene: 7. This CDR3 has 15 residues. The CDR3 sequence: CASSLETGGIGEQFF. The CDR3 DNA is TGTGCCAGCAGCTTAGAGACAGGGGGCATCGGTGAGCAGTTCTTC.

The rearrangement joins TRBV2 to TRBJ1-1; D is uncertain. The CDR3 runs to 14 residues. V was trimmed by 4 bases and J by 3 bases, leaving 12 bases between them. Germline loops: CDR1 SNHLY, CDR2 FYNNEI. Written as DNA, the CDR3 is TGTGCCAGCAGTGTCGGCGGTGAGGACACTGAAGCTTTCTTT. It codes for CASSVGGEDTEAFF.

The chain couples TRBV5-1 to TRBJ1-1, with TRBD1 identical over 8 bases. The CDR3 is 15 residues long. The ends lost 0 bases at V and 4 bases at J; junction bases unmatched: 5. From germline, CDR1 is SGHRS and CDR2 YFSETQ. The CDR3 region is CASSLDQGAGTEAFF. The CDR3 DNA follows: TGCGCCAGCAGCTTGGACCAGGGGGCAGGCACTGAAGCTTTCTTT.

This chain joins TRBV30 and TRBJ1-2; perhaps TRBD1 as D (6 bases). The CDR3 sequence is 14 residues long. V was clipped by 7 bases and J by 2 bases, with 17 bases between them. CDR1 and CDR2 from the germline V gene are GTSNPN and SVGIG (reference sequence). The CDR3 region is CASKGGIANYGYTF. CDR3 sequence (DNA): TGTGCCTCTAAGGGGGGGATAGCGAACTATGGCTACACCTTC.

The V call is TRBV5-4, the J call TRBJ1-4; perhaps TRBD1 as D (6 bases). Germline V gene lookup returns CDR1 SGHNT and CDR2 YYREEE (reference sequence). This CDR3 is built from 17 residues. V dropped 4 bases and J dropped 3 bases, with 19 bases sitting between them. CDR3: CASSLRPGVGSNEKLFF. As DNA, the CDR3 is TGTGCCAGCAGCCTTCGGCCAGGGGTTGGATCTAATGAAAAACTGTTTTTT.

V and J are TRBV2 and TRBJ2-3; D is perhaps TRBD1 or TRBD2 (6 bases each). From germline, CDR1 is SNHLY and CDR2 FYNNEI. V dropped 3 bases and J dropped 2 bases, with 18 bases sitting between them. The CDR3 loop spans 17 amino acids. The CDR3 nucleotides are TGTGCCAGCAGTGAGGGGACGTGGGGGGCCTTCACAGATACGCAGTATTTT. Translated: CASSEGTWGAFTDTQYF.

The CDR3 DNA reads as TGTGCCAGCACAGGGTGGGGGGACGATACGCAGTATTTT. As protein: CASTGWGDDTQYF. This sequence joins TRBV19 and TRBJ2-3; D may correspond to TRBD1 or TRBD2 (6 bases each). V dropped 9 bases and J dropped 6 bases, with 16 bases sitting between them. The CDR3 consists of 13 residues. CDR1 is LNHDA, CDR2 SQIVND, per germline (reference sequence).

In its sample, this clone was seen once. The chain is built from TRBV19 and TRBJ1-5; D call uncertain. This CDR3 has 13 residues. CDR1 and CDR2 (germline): LNHDA, SQIVND (reference sequence). V was cut by 5 bases and J by 7 bases, with 12 bases left in between. CDR3 protein: CASSSSGVQPQHF. Here the CDR3 DNA reads TGTGCCAGTAGTTCCAGTGGGGTCCAGCCCCAGCATTTT.

The chain carries TRBV6-5 and TRBJ2-3; the match to TRBD1 covers 7 bases. The CDR3 consists of 14 residues. V shed 10 bases and J 4 bases; nucleotides not matched to a gene: 11. CDR1 is MNHEY, CDR2 SVGAGI, per germline. CDR3 loop: CATARDRLADTQYF. As DNA, the CDR3 is TGTGCCACTGCAAGGGACAGACTTGCAGATACGCAGTATTTT.

The genes are TRBV29-1 and TRBJ1-1; TRBD1 matches 9 bases. Per the germline V gene, CDR1 is SQVTM and CDR2 is ANQGSEA. Trimming removed 4 bases from V and 1 base from J; junction bases left unmatched: 1. This CDR3 contains 13 residues. CDR3 in amino acids: CSVGQGGNTEAFF. CDR3 coding DNA: TGCAGCGTTGGACAGGGGGGGAACACTGAAGCTTTCTTT.

This clone was counted a single time. The chain is built from TRBV25-1 and TRBJ2-2, with D perhaps TRBD1 (6 bases). The CDR3 is made up of 14 amino acids. With 4 bases removed from V and 5 bases from J, the gap between germline ends came to 11 bases. Germline-derived CDR1 and CDR2 are MGHDK and SYGVNS. The DNA for the CDR3 is TGTGCCAGCAGTGTTTCAGGGGTAACCGGGGAGCTGTTTTTT. Its translation is CASSVSGVTGELFF.